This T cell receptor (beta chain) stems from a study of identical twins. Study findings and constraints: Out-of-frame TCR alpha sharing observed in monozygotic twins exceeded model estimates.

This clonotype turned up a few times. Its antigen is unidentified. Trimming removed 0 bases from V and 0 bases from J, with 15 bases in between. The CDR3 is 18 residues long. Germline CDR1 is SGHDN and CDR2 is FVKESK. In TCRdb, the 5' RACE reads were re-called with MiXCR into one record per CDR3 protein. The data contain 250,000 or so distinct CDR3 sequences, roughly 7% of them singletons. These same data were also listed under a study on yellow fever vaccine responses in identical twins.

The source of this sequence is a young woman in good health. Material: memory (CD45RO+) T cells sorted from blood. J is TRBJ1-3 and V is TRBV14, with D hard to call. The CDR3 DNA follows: TGTGCCAGCAGCCAAGATTGGGCCAGTGCCATCTCTGGAAACACCATATATTTT. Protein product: CASSQDWASAISGNTIYF.